This is a list of T cell receptor beta chains from one sample in a study of T cell changes during pregnancy in multiple sclerosis. Profiled with immunoSEQ multiplex PCR; TCRdb holds only in-frame clones, not every one. The table records under 70,000 clones, about 95% of them present only once. The input for sequencing was CD8+ T cells from peripheral blood mononuclear cells, taken after pregnancy. Receptors originate from a female donor with multiple sclerosis, enrolled in a pregnancy study. Both conserved end residues are part of each CDR3. D genes are given only for firm matches. Some rows mark clone size as missing; the rest say once, few, many or name a class of expanded clone.

v_gene,len,d_gene,j_gene,abundance,CDR3nt,CDR3aa
TRBV7-9,16,NA,TRBJ1-5,NA,TGTGCCAGCAGCGAATACACCGGGGGAAGGAATCAGCCCCAGCATTTT,CASSEYTGGRNQPQHF
TRBV7-9,15,NA,TRBJ1-1,NA,TGTGCCAGCAGCTTATCCCGGGAGGTCGGCACTGAAGCTTTCTTT,CASSLSREVGTEAFF
TRBV29-1,17,NA,TRBJ1-1,NA,TGCAGCGACCGTCCTCAGGGATTAGTTGATGAAAACACTGAAGCTTTCTTT,CSDRPQGLVDENTEAFF
TRBV29-1,13,TRBD1,TRBJ1-2,NA,TGCAGCGCTCCGGGACAGGGCGTCCAGGGCTACACCTTC,CSAPGQGVQGYTF
TRBV27,14,NA,TRBJ1-1,NA,TGTGCCAGCAGTTTATTCGCGGGGAACACTGAAGCTTTCTTT,CASSLFAGNTEAFF
TRBV10-1,16,NA,TRBJ2-7,once,TGCGCCAGCAGTGAGTCCACCCGGGTGCGGTTCTACGAGCAGTACTTC,CASSESTRVRFYEQYF
TRBV5-6,14,TRBD1,TRBJ2-7,NA,TGTGCCAGCAGCTTGGGGACAGGGTGGTACGAGCAGTACTTC,CASSLGTGWYEQYF
TRBV5-1,16,TRBD2,TRBJ2-5,NA,TGCGCCAGCAGCTTGACCACTAGCGGGAGAAGTGAGACCCAGTACTTC,CASSLTTSGRSETQYF
TRBV19,13,NA,TRBJ1-2,NA,TGTGCCAGTAGTTGGGGAGCGTCCGATGGCTACACCTTC,CASSWGASDGYTF
TRBV7-2,15,NA,TRBJ1-5,NA,TGTGCCAGCAGCTTACGGGGGGGACGCAATCAGCCCCAGCATTTT,CASSLRGGRNQPQHF
TRBV10-1,14,NA,TRBJ1-2,NA,TGCGCCAGCAGTGAAGCGGGCAACCCGAGTGGCTACACCTTC,CASSEAGNPSGYTF
TRBV7-8,14,NA,TRBJ1-4,once,TGTGCCAGCAGCTTAGGGGGCCTGGGTGAAAAACTGTTTTTT,CASSLGGLGEKLFF
TRBV13,13,NA,TRBJ1-3,once,TGTGCCAGCGGGAGGAGGACTGGAAACACCATATATTTT,CASGRRTGNTIYF
TRBV29-1,11,NA,TRBJ1-1,NA,TGCAGCGCCAAGGACTCCATGAAAGCTTTCTTT,CSAKDSMKAFF
TRBV7-8,15,NA,TRBJ2-7,once,TGTGCCAGCAAAGGCACAGGGTTTTTCGTGGAGGAGCAGTACTTC,CASKGTGFFVEEQYF
TRBV9,14,NA,TRBJ2-7,NA,TGTGCCAGCAGCGCGGGACACCTCTCCTACGAGCAGTACTTC,CASSAGHLSYEQYF